Listed here are 7 T cell receptor beta chains from one sample, sequenced in a study of Ad26.COV2.S vaccination and SARS-CoV-2 variants. Assay: immunoSEQ multiplex PCR; the TCRdb copy retains only in-frame clones and omits some. The table lists fewer than 400,000 clones, roughly 90% of them singletons. The treatment here: 15 to 20 received Ad26.COV2.S at low or high dose, single or two shots; 5 received placebo; per-sample allocation not given. On day 63 after the first injection, vaccine and placebo recipients gave samples. Specimen: peripheral blood, collected in a trial of Ad26.COV2.S vaccine versus placebo. These receptors all stem from a person aged 18-60 years who received the Ad26.COV2.S COVID-19 vaccine or a placebo.

The chain is built from TRBV12-3 or TRBV12-4 and TRBJ2-3, with no clear D. Trimming cost V 1 base and J 6 bases, with 8 bases left between them. This CDR3 is built from 13 residues. The CDR3 loop reads CASSLVVADTQYF. The CDR3, as DNA: TGTGCCAGCAGTTTAGTGGTCGCGGATACGCAGTATTTT.

The chain uses TRBV9 and TRBJ2-5, with 14 bases fitting TRBD2. Per germline, CDR1 SGDLS and CDR2 YYNGEE. Unmatched junction bases numbered 6, after V lost 3 bases and J lost 5 bases. The CDR3 covers 16 residues. The CDR3 spells CASSAGGLAGVETQYF. CDR3 sequence (DNA): TGTGCCAGCAGCGCTGGGGGACTAGCGGGAGTTGAGACCCAGTACTTC. The whole variable domain, filled in from reference TRBV9 and TRBJ2-5, reads DSGVTQTPKHLITATGQRVTLRCSPRSGDLSVYWYQQSLDQGLQFLIQYYNGEERAKGNILERFSAQQFPDLHSELNLSSLELGDSALYFCASSAGGLAGVETQYFGPGTRLLVL.

The gene calls are TRBV27 and TRBJ2-7; no clear D gene. This CDR3 is built from 15 residues. Deletions cut 1 base from V and 4 bases from J, with 14 bases between. Germline CDR1 and CDR2: MNHEY and SMNVEV (reference sequence). The CDR3 coding sequence is TGTGCCAGCAGTTTATTCCCGAGGAGAGCATACGAGCAGTACTTC. The encoded protein is CASSLFPRRAYEQYF.

This clone was seen only once. The CDR3 reads CASSQLAAGRGGGKLFF. CDR3 DNA sequence: TGCGCCAGCAGCCAATTAGCGGCGGGGAGAGGGGGTGGAAAACTGTTTTTT. The genes are TRBV4-1 and TRBJ1-4; perhaps TRBD1 as D (6 bases). CDR3 size: 17 residues. Germline assignment: CDR1 MGHRA and CDR2 YSYEKL. Trimming left V 2 bases short and J 10 bases short, with 23 bases between.

The chain couples TRBV4-1 to TRBJ2-7; D call uncertain. V lost 0 bases and J lost 4, with 7 bases in between. CDR1 is MGHRA, CDR2 YSYEKL, per germline. The CDR3 totals 13 residues. For the CDR3, the DNA is TGCGCCAGCAGCCAAGAAGTCGTTTACGAGCAGTACGTC. Translation: CASSQEVVYEQYV.

This chain uses TRBV3-1 (or the pseudogene TRBV3-2) with TRBJ2-7, with TRBD2 as a possible D gene (7 bases). V gave up 7 bases and J gave up 5 bases, with 24 bases separating them. Germline CDR1 LGHDT, CDR2 YNNKEL (reference sequence). The CDR3 covers 16 residues. The chain's CDR3 is CASMGGAAPRVHEQYF. The CDR3 region has the DNA TGTGCCAGCATGGGGGGGGCCGCCCCCAGGGTTCACGAGCAGTACTTC.

The CDR3: CASSPQGGGGQPQHF. CDR3 DNA: TGCGCCAGCAGCCCGCAAGGCGGGGGTGGACAGCCCCAGCATTTT. The V call is TRBV5-1, the J call TRBJ1-5; D might be TRBD1 (5 bases). CDR3 length: 15 residues. Germline V gene lookup returns CDR1 SGHRS and CDR2 YFSETQ. Trimming pared 4 bases from V and 7 bases from J, leaving 18 bases between.